One and the same sample provided the 26 T cell receptor beta chains below, sequenced in a study of T-cell reconstitution after alpha-beta-depleted transplantation in children (dated by TCRdb to about 2016). The method was PCR. The data were produced on an Illumina HiSeq 2500. Molecular barcoding was employed in the preparation of TCR libraries, with unique molecular identifiers being used to normalize TCRbeta repertoire quantification. In-frame beta chains were kept once TCRdb had trimmed the public reads at Q25 with fastp and called clones with MiXCR. When rows share a CDR3 protein, they turn into one entry using the most common DNA and genes. This sample comprises 250,000 to 350,000 distinct CDR3 sequences, more than 8% of them detected only once. Of the sample, around 9.1% falls within the top ten clones. Material: PBMCs from the stem cell graft donor, obtained from the stem cell graft. The receptors stem from a human donor who donated a stem cell graft to a child with SCID.

The sample holds many counts of this clonotype. V is TRBV12-3 or TRBV12-4 and J is TRBJ1-1, with D possibly matching TRBD1 (6 bases). The CDR3 contains 14 residues. The V gene lost 5 bases and the J gene lost 6 bases, with 16 bases spanning the gap. CDR3 amino acids: CASSRGPQGPEAFF. The CDR3 DNA reads TGTGCCAGCAGTCGGGGGCCCCAGGGCCCTGAAGCTTTCTTT.

The rearrangement links TRBV7-2 to TRBJ2-1, with D tentatively TRBD2 (5 bases). V lost 2 bases and J lost 4, with 9 bases in between. This CDR3 is 14 amino acids long. Germline lookup yields CDR1 SGHTA and CDR2 FQGNSA. In nucleotides, the CDR3 is TGTGCCAGCAGCTTAATGGACTGGTACAATGAGCAGTTCTTC. This codes for CASSLMDWYNEQFF.

This clonotype occurred a few times. J is TRBJ2-1 and V is TRBV27; 9 bases line up with TRBD2. Germline V gene sequence: CDR1 MNHEY, CDR2 SMNVEV (reference sequence). After removal of 6 bases from V and 4 bases from J, the junction contained 4 bases not matched to a gene. CDR3 length: 14 amino acids. CDR3 protein: CASRAGGTYNEQFF. The CDR3, as DNA: TGTGCCAGCAGGGCGGGGGGGACTTACAATGAGCAGTTCTTC.

The chain couples TRBV13 to TRBJ1-6; possibly TRBD1 for D (5 bases). Germline CDR1 reads PRHDT; CDR2 reads FYEKMQ (reference sequence). V lost 3 bases to trimming and J lost 10 bases, with 13 bases between them. The CDR3 extends over 14 amino acids. CDR3 sequence (DNA): TGTGCCAGCAGCTTGACAGTTGTTGAATCACCCCTCCACTTT. Protein: CASSLTVVESPLHF.

This clonotype was counted at least ten times. This chain joins TRBV12-3 or TRBV12-4 and TRBJ1-1, with 11 bases that match TRBD1. V dropped 5 bases and J dropped 4; count of bases not matched to a gene: 6. This CDR3 is built from 15 residues. CDR3 DNA sequence: TGTGCCAGCAGTGGGACAGGGGGATCTGCCACTGAAGCTTTCTTT. It yields the protein CASSGTGGSATEAFF.

This clonotype was seen ten or more times. The chain couples TRBV21-1 to TRBJ2-7; no check of the table's D call, TRBD2, against the DNA was made. TRBV21-1 is labeled a pseudogene. The CDR3 has 18 amino acids. DNA for the CDR3: TGTGCCAGCAGCCTGGGGATAATAGCGGGGTCCTCGTCGTACGAGCAGTACTTC. As protein: CASSLGIIAGSSSYEQYF.

The rearrangement uses TRBV15 and TRBJ1-2; no definite D call. From germline, CDR1 is LNHNV and CDR2 YYDKDF (reference sequence). The CDR3 has 15 residues. Trimming cost V 0 bases and J 3 bases, with 11 bases left between them. The CDR3 DNA sequence: TGTGCCACCAGCAGAGATGAGGCAGGCGACTATGGCTACACCTTC. Protein: CATSRDEAGDYGYTF.

In nucleotides, the CDR3 is TGCGCCAGCAGAACACAGATCGGCGTAGGAAACATTCAGTACTTC. This sequence encodes CASRTQIGVGNIQYF. The chain couples TRBV5-1 to TRBJ2-4; D unresolved. The germline V and J ends were trimmed by 5 bases and 6 bases, with 18 bases remaining between them. Germline CDR1 reads SGHRS; CDR2 reads YFSETQ. The CDR3 loop spans 15 amino acids. The full variable domain, with the rest looked up from reference TRBV5-1 and TRBJ2-4, is KAGVTQTPRYLIKTRGQQVTLSCSPISGHRSVSWYQQTPGQGLQFLFEYFSETQRNKGNFPGRFSGRQFSNSRSEMNVSTLELGDSALYLCASRTQIGVGNIQYFGAGTRLSVL.

This clonotype was recorded a few times. The chain recombines TRBV7-8 with TRBJ1-1, with a weak D call TRBD1 (5 bases). V gave up 0 bases and J gave up 2 bases, with 16 bases separating them. CDR3 length equals 17 residues. CDR1 SGHVS and CDR2 FQNEAQ come from the germline V gene. CDR3 bases: TGTGCCAGCAGCTTAGCGAGGCCCGGGGACCTTAACACTGAAGCTTTCTTT. It translates to CASSLARPGDLNTEAFF.

This clonotype was seen only a few times. In DNA form, the CDR3 reads TGTGCCAGCAGCCCCCACTCTGGGGCCAACGTCCTGACTTTC. Its translation: CASSPHSGANVLTF. This chain connects TRBV12-3 or TRBV12-4 to TRBJ2-6; D remains unclear. The CDR3 totals 14 residues. Trimming pared 6 bases from V and 0 bases from J, leaving 6 bases between.

This chain links TRBV25-1 with TRBJ2-1; D unresolved. V lost 1 base and J 9 bases, leaving 13 bases between the germline ends. Germline CDR1 and CDR2: MGHDK and SYGVNS. The CDR3 sequence is 14 residues long. CDR3 region: CASSESTREIEQFF. CDR3 DNA: TGTGCCAGCAGTGAATCGACCAGAGAGATTGAGCAGTTCTTC. Based on the CDR3 plus reference TRBV25-1 and TRBJ2-1, the full variable domain is EADIYQTPRYLVIGTGKKITLECSQTMGHDKMYWYQQDPGMELHLIHYSYGVNSTEKGDLSSESTVSRIRTEHFPLTLESARPSHTSQYLCASSESTREIEQFFGPGTRLTVL.

In its sample, this clonotype was seen a few times. The V and J genes are TRBV14 and TRBJ1-3; D is ambiguous. V was clipped by 0 bases and J by 3 bases, with 12 bases between them. From germline, CDR1 is SGHDN and CDR2 FVKESK. This CDR3 is 16 amino acids long. The CDR3 spells CASSQDVPIRGNTIYF. CDR3 nucleotide sequence: TGTGCCAGCAGCCAAGATGTCCCCATCCGTGGAAACACCATATATTTT.

A word on this clonotype: This may stem from a read error, because a much larger clone lies one nucleotide away. The chain recombines TRBV5-1 with TRBJ2-3; tentative D call: TRBD1 (6 bases). This CDR3 contains 15 residues. V was pared by 4 bases and J by 6 bases, with 18 bases between. CDR1 and CDR2 (germline): SGHRS, YFSETQ. The DNA of the CDR3 is TGCGCCAGCAGCCCCGGGACATGTTTTTCGGATACGCAGTATTTT. This codes for CASSPGTCFSDTQYF.

Many counts were recorded for this clonotype. The chain is built from TRBV25-1 and TRBJ2-7; the match to TRBD1 covers 10 bases. This CDR3 comprises 14 residues. CDR1 is MGHDK, CDR2 SYGVNS, per germline. The V and J ends lost 8 bases and 4 bases, in that order; junction bases with no gene match: 8. The CDR3 coding sequence is TGTGCCAGCTACTCCGGGGGACAGGGGTACGAGCAGTACTTC. It yields the protein CASYSGGQGYEQYF.

In this sample, this clonotype turned up a few times. The gene calls are TRBV6-6 and TRBJ2-7; D is unclear. CDR3 length: 11 residues. Between the trimmed V and J ends, which lost 0 bases and 6 bases, there was a span of 3 bases. Germline values: CDR1 MNHNY, CDR2 SVGAGI (reference sequence). This CDR3 reads CASSYSSEQYF. In DNA, the CDR3 is TGTGCCAGCAGTTACTCGTCCGAGCAGTACTTC.

This clonotype was observed a handful of times. The chain combines TRBV6-1 with TRBJ2-1; no definite D call. The CDR3 totals 14 residues. The V and J ends lost 1 base and 10 bases respectively, with 14 bases between them. The germline gives CDR1 MNHNS, CDR2 SASEGT. This chain's CDR3 is CASSEGRVPFEQFF. CDR3 sequence (DNA): TGTGCCAGCAGTGAAGGACGTGTACCGTTCGAGCAGTTCTTC.

This clonotype was observed a handful of times. The chain couples TRBV21-1 to TRBJ2-7; no check of the table's D call, TRBD2, against the DNA was made. TRBV21-1 is recorded as a pseudogene. The CDR3 totals 13 residues. CDR3 in amino acids: CASKGRPWDEQYF. The CDR3 region has the DNA TGTGCCAGCAAGGGACGGCCTTGGGACGAGCAGTACTTC.

J is TRBJ2-4 and V is TRBV6-5; 9 bases align to TRBD1. CDR1 is MNHEY and CDR2 is SVGAGI in the germline V gene. Unmatched junction bases numbered 3, after V lost 6 bases and J lost 3 bases. This CDR3 has 14 amino acids. CDR3 DNA sequence: TGTGCCAGCAGACGACAGGGGGACAAAAACATTCAGTACTTC. Translating gives CASRRQGDKNIQYF.

This clonotype was detected many times. V and J are TRBV18 and TRBJ1-1, with a weak D call TRBD1 (6 bases). The CDR3 covers 14 residues. Per germline, CDR1 KGHSH and CDR2 LQKENI. Trimming stripped 2 bases from V and 10 bases from J, with 17 bases between. The CDR3 region is CASSPMGGGRGAFF. Written as DNA, the CDR3 is TGTGCCAGCTCACCAATGGGCGGGGGCCGGGGAGCTTTCTTT.

This clonotype was counted between two and nine times. This sequence joins TRBV5-5 and TRBJ1-1; D is undetermined. V lost 1 base to trimming and J lost 1 base, with 11 bases between them. The CDR3 runs 15 residues. CDR1 is SGHKS and CDR2 is YYEKEE in the germline V gene (reference sequence). The CDR3 region is CASSLYSGTNTEAFF. In nucleotides, the CDR3 is TGTGCCAGCAGCTTGTATTCAGGCACGAACACTGAAGCTTTCTTT.

The sample holds many counts of this clonotype. The chain combines TRBV29-1 with TRBJ1-3, with unresolved D. The CDR3 is 13 amino acids. V lost 4 bases and J 2 bases, leaving 9 bases between the germline ends. CDR1 and CDR2 (germline): SQVTM, ANQGSEA. Here the CDR3 DNA reads TGCAGCGTTGTCCCGGTTCCTGGAAACACCATATATTTT. Protein product: CSVVPVPGNTIYF.

This clonotype was counted only a few times. Here the CDR3 reads CASSVYEQYF. Here the CDR3 DNA reads TGTGCCAGCAGCGTCTACGAGCAGTACTTC. The chain recombines TRBV11-2 with TRBJ2-7; the D is unclear. V lost 5 bases to trimming and J lost 3 bases, with 2 bases between them. CDR1 SGHAT and CDR2 FQNNGV come from the germline V gene. This CDR3 contains 10 residues.

This clonotype showed up just a few times. The CDR3 nucleotides are TGTGCCACCAGCAGGCGTGCAGATACGCAGTATTTT. Protein: CATSRRADTQYF. The genes are TRBV15 and TRBJ2-3, with unresolved D. The germline V gene encodes CDR1 LNHNV and CDR2 YYDKDF (reference sequence). V gave up 3 bases and J gave up 4 bases, with 5 bases separating them. The CDR3 is 12 amino acids.

The V and J genes are TRBV7-9 and TRBJ2-2; 7 bases align to TRBD2. CDR1 and CDR2 (germline): SEHNR, FQNEAQ (reference sequence). Losses at the gene ends were 2 bases for V and 6 bases for J; bases not matched to a gene: 6. CDR3 length: 15 amino acids. The CDR3 DNA is TGTGCCAGCAGCTTATACGGGGGGATCCCCGGGGAGCTGTTTTTT. The encoded protein is CASSLYGGIPGELFF.

This clonotype appeared a few times. The rearrangement uses TRBV6-5 and TRBJ2-5, with D uncertain. Trimming removed 0 bases from V and 3 bases from J, with 11 bases in between. Per the germline V gene, CDR1 is MNHEY and CDR2 is SVGAGI. CDR3 size: 15 residues. The CDR3 is CASSYSRQRKETQYF. The CDR3, as DNA: TGTGCCAGCAGTTACTCGAGGCAGCGCAAAGAGACCCAGTACTTC.

J is TRBJ2-3 and V is TRBV7-6; 8 nucleotides match TRBD1. The germline V gene encodes CDR1 SGHVS and CDR2 FNYEAQ. With V trimmed by 1 base and J by 6 bases, 6 bases remained unmatched. The CDR3 runs to 15 residues. The CDR3 reads CASSLVTGGADTQYF. The CDR3 DNA follows: TGTGCCAGCAGCTTAGTTACAGGGGGAGCTGATACGCAGTATTTT.